These 22 T cell receptor beta chains were sequenced from one sample in a study of post-analysis software for immune sequencing data. General study findings and limits: With TRBV5-6, TRBV5-1 and TRBV20-1 included, 4 or 5 TRBV segments were more frequent in patients than in controls.

No antigen has been identified for these receptors. cDNA libraries of TCR beta carried unique molecular identifiers. TCRdb re-called the PCR reads with MiXCR, one entry per CDR3 protein. This table holds under 900,000 distinct CDR3 sequences, around 50% found once. The sample taken for sequencing was blood. Source of these receptors: a girl between 10 and 17 years old with multiple sclerosis.

The genes are TRBV20-1 and TRBJ2-1; TRBD2 matches 8 bases. Looked up from germline, CDR1 is DFQATT and CDR2 is SNEGSKA (reference sequence). The CDR3 spans 14 residues. The V segment lost 0 bases and the J segment 6 bases; nucleotides outside the gene matches: 4. CDR3 amino acids: CSARDSGGSNEQFF. CDR3 DNA: TGCAGTGCTAGAGATTCGGGAGGGAGCAATGAGCAGTTCTTC.

The chain couples TRBV9 to TRBJ2-7, with 10 bases identical to TRBD2. CDR1 SGDLS and CDR2 YYNGEE come from the germline V gene. The CDR3 is made up of 15 amino acids. Trimming at V came to 4 bases and at J to 3 bases, leaving 7 bases not matched to a gene. CDR3 residues: CASSPRLAGDYEQYF. In DNA form, the CDR3 reads TGTGCCAGCAGCCCCCGACTAGCGGGTGACTACGAGCAGTACTTC.

The J gene is TRBJ2-7, the V gene TRBV7-2; 9 bases match TRBD2. The assigned J gene may be wrong: the sequence end matches TRBJ2-5 better. Germline values: CDR1 SGHTA, CDR2 FQGNSA. The CDR3 covers 15 residues. As DNA, the CDR3 is TGTGCCAGCAGCTTTGCGGGGGGGCAGTTAGAGACCCAGTACTTC. The encoded protein is CASSFAGGQLETQYF.

The chain couples TRBV9 to TRBJ2-1, with D hard to call. The CDR3 is made up of 17 amino acids. The V and J ends lost 0 bases and 5 bases respectively, with 18 bases between them. Germline V gene lookup returns CDR1 SGDLS and CDR2 YYNGEE. The CDR3 loop is CASSVAIKARQDNEQFF. CDR3 bases: TGTGCCAGCAGCGTAGCCATCAAGGCGCGGCAGGACAATGAGCAGTTCTTC.

With regard to this clonotype: One base away lies a much larger clone, so this may be a sequencing read error. The chain links TRBV29-1 to TRBJ2-6; D is possibly TRBD1 (5 bases). The CDR3 is 13 amino acids. CDR1 is SQVTM and CDR2 is ANQGSEA in the germline V gene. DNA for the CDR3: TGCAGCGTCGTATCTGCTGGGGCCAACGTCCGGACTTTC. The encoded protein is CSVVSAGANVRTF. Using reference TRBV29-1 and TRBJ2-6 for the parts outside the CDR3, the full variable domain is SAVISQKPSRDICQRGTSLTIQCQVDSQVTMMFWYRQQPGQSLTLIATANQGSEATYESGFVIDKFPISRPNLTFSTLTVSNMSPEDSSIYLCSVVSAGANVRTFGAGSRLTVL.

This rearrangement joins TRBV20-1 to TRBJ2-1; no firm D call. CDR3 length: 16 residues. V lost 6 bases and J 0 bases, leaving 18 bases between the germline ends. The germline V gene has CDR1 DFQATT and CDR2 SNEGSKA (reference sequence). The CDR3 reads CSATRAGRSSYNEQFF. CDR3 DNA: TGCAGTGCCACCCGTGCCGGGCGGAGCTCCTACAATGAGCAGTTCTTC.

This clonotype was recorded only once. The CDR3 nucleotides read TGTGCCAGCAGTTGGTTATTAAATACCAGTGAGCAGTTCTTC. Protein: CASSWLLNTSEQFF. The chain joins TRBV12-3 or TRBV12-4 to TRBJ2-1; no reliable D call. Trimming shortened V by 4 bases and J by 9 bases, and 16 bases separated the two germline ends. The CDR3 is 14 residues long.

The V and J genes are TRBV7-3 and TRBJ2-1; D is possibly TRBD2 (6 bases). Trimming removed 5 bases from V and 5 bases from J, with 10 bases in between. CDR3 length: 13 amino acids. Germline values: CDR1 SGHTA, CDR2 FQGTGA. The CDR3 coding sequence is TGTGCCAGCAGCCCGACTAGGAACAATGAGCAGTTCTTC. Protein sequence: CASSPTRNNEQFF.

The chain employs TRBV29-1 and TRBJ1-2, with a weak D call TRBD1 (6 bases). This CDR3 spans 13 amino acids. Germline V gene lookup returns CDR1 SQVTM and CDR2 ANQGSEA. The V gene lost 6 bases and the J gene lost 8 bases, with 19 bases spanning the gap. The CDR3 sequence: CSVDYNRVGGYTF. Written as DNA, the CDR3 is TGCAGCGTCGATTACAACAGGGTTGGAGGCTACACCTTC.

The chain employs TRBV29-1 and TRBJ2-7; possibly TRBD1 for D (6 bases). V lost 6 bases and J lost 1, with 13 bases in between. This CDR3 is 13 amino acids long. Germline CDR1 reads SQVTM; CDR2 reads ANQGSEA. The CDR3 sequence: CSVLDRLSYEQYF. For the CDR3, the DNA is TGCAGCGTGCTCGACAGGTTGTCCTACGAGCAGTACTTC.

The chain uses TRBV20-1 and TRBJ2-1; D is possibly TRBD1 (5 bases). Germline CDR1 is DFQATT and CDR2 is SNEGSKA (reference sequence). Trimming removed 3 bases at V and 2 bases at J, with 11 bases between. CDR3 size: 14 residues. DNA of the CDR3: TGCAGTGCTAGTAGCAGGGCCCCCTACAATGAGCAGTTCTTC. Amino acid sequence: CSASSRAPYNEQFF.

The V and J genes are TRBV7-6 and TRBJ2-5; 8 bases are shared with TRBD1. The J call may be wrong; the DNA end is better matched by TRBJ2-7. CDR1 and CDR2 from the germline V gene are SGHVS and FNYEAQ. The CDR3 sequence is 14 residues long. The CDR3 protein is CASSPNRGAYEQYF. In DNA form, the CDR3 reads TGTGCCAGCAGCCCCAACAGGGGGGCCTACGAGCAGTACTTC.

This clonotype has only one observation. The chain joins TRBV30 to TRBJ2-1, with 13 bases that match TRBD2. The germline CDR1 and CDR2 sequences are GTSNPN and SVGIG (reference sequence). CDR3 size: 14 residues. Unmatched junction bases numbered 6, after V lost 4 bases and J lost 9 bases. In nucleotides, the CDR3 is TGTGCCTGGATACTAGCGGGAGGGCATATTGAGCAGTTCTTC. This gives the protein CAWILAGGHIEQFF. Full variable domain (outside the CDR3, taken from reference TRBV30 and TRBJ2-1): SQTIHQWPATLVQPVGSPLSLECTVEGTSNPNLYWYRQAAGRGLQLLFYSVGIGQISSEVPQNLSASRPQDRQFILSSKKLLLSDSGFYLCAWILAGGHIEQFFGPGTRLTVL.

This clonotype has a handful of counts. The chain couples TRBV12-3 or TRBV12-4 to TRBJ2-5; D remains ambiguous. The CDR3 sequence is 13 residues long. Trimming removed 6 bases from V and 2 bases from J, with 10 bases in between. CDR3: CASRVITQETQYF. The CDR3 nucleotides are TGTGCCAGCAGGGTGATTACTCAAGAGACCCAGTACTTC.

This clonotype was observed a few times. The chain uses TRBV20-1 and TRBJ2-3, with 7 positions matching TRBD2. Germline V gives CDR1 DFQATT, CDR2 SNEGSKA (reference sequence). The junction had 2 bases not matched to a gene; V was cut back by 5 bases and J by 6 bases. The CDR3 spans 11 residues. CDR3 protein: CSAPLADTQYF. The CDR3 DNA reads TGCAGTGCTCCACTAGCGGATACGCAGTATTTT.

V usage is TRBV19 and J usage is TRBJ2-4; D unresolved. The end of the DNA fits TRBJ2-7 better, so the J call may be wrong. The germline CDR1 and CDR2 sequences are LNHDA and SQIVND (reference sequence). CDR3 size: 13 residues. The CDR3 spells CASSAFPYDEQYF. CDR3 in DNA: TGTGCCAGTAGCGCCTTTCCGTACGACGAGCAGTACTTC.

The chain uses TRBV20-1 and TRBJ2-5, with 7 bases identical to TRBD2. CDR3 length equals 12 residues. Germline V gene data show CDR1 as DFQATT and CDR2 as SNEGSKA (reference sequence). J gave up 4 bases and V 6 bases, and 5 bases lay outside the gene matches. CDR3 in amino acids: CSAKRGLETQYF. The CDR3 coding sequence is TGCAGTGCCAAGCGGGGCCTAGAGACCCAGTACTTC.

J is TRBJ2-4 and V is TRBV7-9; 8 nucleotides agree with TRBD1. TRBJ2-7 explains the end of the DNA better; the J call may be wrong. CDR1 SEHNR and CDR2 FQNEAQ come from the germline V gene (reference sequence). The CDR3 spans 16 residues. The CDR3 is CASSTQDRASSYEQYF. The DNA for the CDR3 is TGTGCCAGCAGCACTCAGGACAGGGCGTCCTCCTACGAGCAGTACTTC.

There are a few counts of this clonotype. The CDR3 loop is CATSNGQSYEQYF. The CDR3 DNA reads as TGTGCCACCAGCAACGGACAGAGCTACGAGCAGTACTTC. The J gene is TRBJ2-7, the V gene TRBV15; D perhaps matches TRBD1 (6 bases). The CDR3 spans 13 residues. Between the trimmed V and J ends, which lost 4 bases and 3 bases, there was a span of 10 bases. Germline CDR1 and CDR2: LNHNV and YYDKDF (reference sequence).

V usage is TRBV4-2 and J usage is TRBJ1-5, with D possibly matching TRBD1 (5 bases). This CDR3 is built from 14 residues. Looked up from germline, CDR1 is LGHNA and CDR2 is YNFKEQ. Trimming left V 1 base short and J 5 bases short, with 9 bases between. The CDR3 is CASSQVQGDQPQHF. CDR3 nucleotide sequence: TGTGCCAGCAGCCAAGTGCAGGGAGATCAGCCCCAGCATTTT.

There are a few counts of this clonotype. The chain recombines TRBV20-1 with TRBJ2-3, with 7 positions matching TRBD2. Germline V gene lookup returns CDR1 DFQATT and CDR2 SNEGSKA (reference sequence). V was pared by 5 bases and J by 1 base, with 9 bases of the junction left unmatched. This CDR3 is built from 15 residues. The CDR3 nucleotides are TGCAGTGCTTCGGGACTATTGACCCGCACAGATACGCAGTATTTT. Encoded protein: CSASGLLTRTDTQYF.

The gene calls are TRBV29-1 and TRBJ1-2; no reliable D call. Germline loops: CDR1 SQVTM, CDR2 ANQGSEA. Deletions cut 3 bases from V and 5 bases from J, with 13 bases between. The CDR3 has 13 amino acids. The CDR3 is CSVDVQEVYGYTF. The CDR3 DNA is TGCAGCGTTGACGTCCAGGAAGTGTATGGCTACACCTTC.